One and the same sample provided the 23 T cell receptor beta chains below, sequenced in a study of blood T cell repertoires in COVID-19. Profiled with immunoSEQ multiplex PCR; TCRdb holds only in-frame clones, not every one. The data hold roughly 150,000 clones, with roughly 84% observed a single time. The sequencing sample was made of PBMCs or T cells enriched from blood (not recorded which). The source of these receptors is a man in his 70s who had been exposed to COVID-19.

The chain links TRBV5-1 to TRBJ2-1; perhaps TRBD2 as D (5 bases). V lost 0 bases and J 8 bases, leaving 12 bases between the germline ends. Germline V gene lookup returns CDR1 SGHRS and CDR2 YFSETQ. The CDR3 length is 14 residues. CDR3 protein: CASSLAGPRDEQFF. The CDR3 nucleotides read TGCGCCAGCAGCTTGGCCGGCCCGCGGGATGAGCAGTTCTTC.

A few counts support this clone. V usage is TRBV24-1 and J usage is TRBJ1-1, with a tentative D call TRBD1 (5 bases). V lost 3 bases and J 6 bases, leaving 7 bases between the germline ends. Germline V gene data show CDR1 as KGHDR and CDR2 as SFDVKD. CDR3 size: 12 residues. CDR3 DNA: TGTGCCACCAGTGATGGGGGGGCTGAAGCTTTCTTT. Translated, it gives CATSDGGAEAFF.

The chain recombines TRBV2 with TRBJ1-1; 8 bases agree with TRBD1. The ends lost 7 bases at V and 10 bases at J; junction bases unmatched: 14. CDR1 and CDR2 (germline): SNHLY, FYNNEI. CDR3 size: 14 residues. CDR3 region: CASIGGTGALGAFF. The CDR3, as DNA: TGTGCCAGCATAGGAGGGACAGGAGCTTTAGGAGCTTTCTTT.

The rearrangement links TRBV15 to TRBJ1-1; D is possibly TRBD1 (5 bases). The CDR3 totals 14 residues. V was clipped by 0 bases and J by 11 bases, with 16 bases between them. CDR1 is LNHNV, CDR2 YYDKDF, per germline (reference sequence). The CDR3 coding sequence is TGTGCCACCAGCAGAGATCTGGCAGGGAGGTTGGCTTTCTTT. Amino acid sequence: CATSRDLAGRLAFF.

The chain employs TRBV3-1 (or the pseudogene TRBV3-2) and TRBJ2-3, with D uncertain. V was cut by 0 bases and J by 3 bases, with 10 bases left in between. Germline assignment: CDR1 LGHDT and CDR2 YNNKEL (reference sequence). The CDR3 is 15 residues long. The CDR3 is CASSQDSLRTDTQYF. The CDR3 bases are TGTGCCAGCAGCCAAGATTCACTGAGAACAGATACGCAGTATTTT.

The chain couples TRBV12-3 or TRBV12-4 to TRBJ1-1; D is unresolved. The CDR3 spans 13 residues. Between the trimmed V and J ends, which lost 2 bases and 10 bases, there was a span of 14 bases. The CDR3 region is CASSLRQEGSAFF. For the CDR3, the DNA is TGTGCCAGCAGTTTAAGGCAGGAGGGATCAGCTTTCTTT.

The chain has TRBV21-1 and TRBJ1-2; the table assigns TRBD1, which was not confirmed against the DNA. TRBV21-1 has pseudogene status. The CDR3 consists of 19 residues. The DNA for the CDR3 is TGTGCCAGCAGCCAAAAAGGGGGACAAAGGAAAACACATAACTATGGCTACACCTTC. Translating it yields CASSQKGGQRKTHNYGYTF.

CDR3 sequence reads: CASSIYSSTDKLFF. As DNA, the CDR3 is TGTGCCAGTAGTATCTATTCTTCGACAGACAAACTGTTTTTT. This chain links TRBV19 with TRBJ1-4; TRBD1 is a possible D gene (5 bases). The ends were cut back, 3 bases at V and 11 bases at J, with 16 bases in the middle. The CDR3 sequence is 14 residues long. The germline gives CDR1 LNHDA, CDR2 SQIVND (reference sequence).

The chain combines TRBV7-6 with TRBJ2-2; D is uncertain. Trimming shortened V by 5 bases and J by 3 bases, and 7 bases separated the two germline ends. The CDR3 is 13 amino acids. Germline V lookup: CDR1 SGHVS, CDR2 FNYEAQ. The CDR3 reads CASSDTDTGELFF. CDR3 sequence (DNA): TGTGCCAGCAGCGATACAGACACCGGGGAGCTGTTTTTT.

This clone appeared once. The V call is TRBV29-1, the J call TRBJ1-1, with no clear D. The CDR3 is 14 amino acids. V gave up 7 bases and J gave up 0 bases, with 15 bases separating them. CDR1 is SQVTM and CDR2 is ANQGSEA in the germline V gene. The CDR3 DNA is TGCAGCGCTGGTAGAAACTACATGAACACTGAAGCTTTCTTT. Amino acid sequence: CSAGRNYMNTEAFF.

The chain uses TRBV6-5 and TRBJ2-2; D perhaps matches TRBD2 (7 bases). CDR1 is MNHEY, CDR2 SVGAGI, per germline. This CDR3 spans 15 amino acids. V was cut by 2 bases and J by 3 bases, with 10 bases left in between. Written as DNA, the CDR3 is TGTGCCAGCAGTTACGAGGGGGGGTACACCGGGGAGCTGTTTTTT. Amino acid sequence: CASSYEGGYTGELFF.

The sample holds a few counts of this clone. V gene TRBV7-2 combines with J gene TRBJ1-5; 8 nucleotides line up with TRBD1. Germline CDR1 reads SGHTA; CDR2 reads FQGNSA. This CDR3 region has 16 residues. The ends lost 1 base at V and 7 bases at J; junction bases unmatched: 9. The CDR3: CASSLVGRGLDQPQHF. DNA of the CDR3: TGTGCCAGCAGCTTAGTGGGCAGGGGGCTTGACCAGCCCCAGCATTTT.

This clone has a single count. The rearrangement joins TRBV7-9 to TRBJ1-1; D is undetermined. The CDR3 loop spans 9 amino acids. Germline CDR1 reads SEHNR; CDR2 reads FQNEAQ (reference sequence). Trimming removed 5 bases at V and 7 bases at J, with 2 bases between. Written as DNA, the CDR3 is TGTGCCAGCAGCCTTGAAGCTTTCTTT. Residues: CASSLEAFF.

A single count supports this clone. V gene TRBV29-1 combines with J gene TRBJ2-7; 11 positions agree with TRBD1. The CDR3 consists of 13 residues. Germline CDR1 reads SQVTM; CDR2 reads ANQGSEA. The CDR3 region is CRQGTGGIDEQYF. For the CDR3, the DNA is TGCAGGCAGGGGACAGGGGGAATCGACGAGCAGTACTTC.

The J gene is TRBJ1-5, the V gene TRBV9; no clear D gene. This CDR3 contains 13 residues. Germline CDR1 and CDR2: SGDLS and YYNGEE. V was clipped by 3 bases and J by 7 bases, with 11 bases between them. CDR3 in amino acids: CASSAFPQQPQHF. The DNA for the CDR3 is TGTGCCAGCAGCGCCTTCCCACAGCAGCCCCAGCATTTT.

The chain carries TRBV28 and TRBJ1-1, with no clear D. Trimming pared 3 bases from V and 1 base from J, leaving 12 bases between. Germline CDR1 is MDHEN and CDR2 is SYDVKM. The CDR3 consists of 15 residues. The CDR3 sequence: CASSFSVTENTEAFF. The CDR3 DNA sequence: TGTGCCAGCAGTTTTTCGGTCACCGAGAACACTGAAGCTTTCTTT.

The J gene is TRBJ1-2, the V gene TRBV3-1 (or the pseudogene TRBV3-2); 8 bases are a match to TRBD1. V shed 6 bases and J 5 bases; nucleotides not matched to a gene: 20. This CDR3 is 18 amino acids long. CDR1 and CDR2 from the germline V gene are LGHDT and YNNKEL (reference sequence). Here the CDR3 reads CASSHKGGQASHGYGYTF. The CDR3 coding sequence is TGTGCCAGCAGTCACAAAGGGGGACAGGCTTCCCACGGTTATGGCTACACCTTC.

The CDR3 DNA is TGTGCCAGCAGCAAAGGGGCGAAGGGAGTAACTTATAGCAATCAGCCCCAGCATTTT. Protein sequence: CASSKGAKGVTYSNQPQHF. The J gene is TRBJ1-5, the V gene TRBV21-1. TRBV21-1 is a pseudogene. This CDR3 has 19 residues.

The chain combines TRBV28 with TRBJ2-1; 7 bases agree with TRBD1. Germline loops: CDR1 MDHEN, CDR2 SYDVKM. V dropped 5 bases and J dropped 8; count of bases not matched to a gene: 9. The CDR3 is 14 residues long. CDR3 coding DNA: TGTGCCAGCAGTCCCTGGGACAGCGAGGATGAGCAGTTCTTC. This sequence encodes CASSPWDSEDEQFF.

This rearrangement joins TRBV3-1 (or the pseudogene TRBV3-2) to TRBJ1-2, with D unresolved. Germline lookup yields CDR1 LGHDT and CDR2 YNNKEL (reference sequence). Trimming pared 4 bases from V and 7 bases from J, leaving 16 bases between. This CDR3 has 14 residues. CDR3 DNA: TGTGCCAGCAGCCCCCGAACCGTAACGGGTGGCTACACCTTC. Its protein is CASSPRTVTGGYTF.

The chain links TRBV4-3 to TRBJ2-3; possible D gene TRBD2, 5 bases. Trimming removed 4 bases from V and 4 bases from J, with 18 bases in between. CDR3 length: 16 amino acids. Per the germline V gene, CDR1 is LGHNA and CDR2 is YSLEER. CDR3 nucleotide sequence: TGCGCCAGCAGCCTCTCCGGGCCCCTGGGAGCAGATACGCAGTATTTT. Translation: CASSLSGPLGADTQYF.

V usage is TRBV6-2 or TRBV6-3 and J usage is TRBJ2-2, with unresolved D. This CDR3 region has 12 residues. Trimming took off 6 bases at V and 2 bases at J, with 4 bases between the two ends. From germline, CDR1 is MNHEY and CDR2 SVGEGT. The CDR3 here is CASSLNTGELFF. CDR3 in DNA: TGTGCCAGCAGCCTAAACACCGGGGAGCTGTTTTTT.

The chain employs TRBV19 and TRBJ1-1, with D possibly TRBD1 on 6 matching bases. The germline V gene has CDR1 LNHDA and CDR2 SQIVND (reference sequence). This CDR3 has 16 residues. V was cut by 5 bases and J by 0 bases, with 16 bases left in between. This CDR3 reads CASSDTYRVMNTEAFF. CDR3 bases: TGTGCCAGTAGTGACACTTACAGGGTTATGAACACTGAAGCTTTCTTT.